One and the same sample provided the 30 T cell receptor beta chains below, sequenced in a study of Ad26.COV2.S vaccination and SARS-CoV-2 variants. The treatment denotes: 15 to 20 received Ad26.COV2.S at low or high dose, single or two shots; several received placebo; per-sample allocation not given. Sampling was done on day 63 after the first vaccine or placebo injection. Sequencing was performed with immunoSEQ multiplex PCR; in TCRdb, only in-frame clones are kept and a portion is missing. The table includes hundreds of thousands of clones, around 84% detected once. Sequences were derived from peripheral blood, sampled in a trial of Ad26.COV2.S vaccine versus placebo. The receptors shown here come from a person aged 18-60 years who received the Ad26.COV2.S COVID-19 vaccine or a placebo.

For this clone: Relative to the germline gene, one junction end is altered; a read error may explain this. The V and J genes are TRBV6-4 and TRBJ1-2; D might be TRBD1 (6 bases). This CDR3 has 15 residues. CDR1 and CDR2 from the germline V gene are MRHNA and SNTAGT. The CDR3 DNA reads TGTGCCAGCAGTGACTCATCAGGAGGAAGGGGGAAATGGGCCTTC. This codes for CASSDSSGGRGKWAF.

J is TRBJ1-5 and V is TRBV19, with no clear D. CDR3 length equals 14 residues. Germline CDR1 reads LNHDA; CDR2 reads SQIVND (reference sequence). Trimming removed 3 bases from V and 3 bases from J, with 9 bases in between. The CDR3 DNA reads TGTGCCAGTAGTATTCAGGACCTCAATCAGCCCCAGCATTTT. As protein: CASSIQDLNQPQHF.

The chain links TRBV7-8 to TRBJ2-3; TRBD2 aligns across 14 bases. V lost 6 bases and J lost 6; bases outside the gene matches: 14. CDR1 and CDR2 from the germline V gene are SGHVS and FQNEAQ. This CDR3 contains 18 residues. The CDR3 sequence is CASRTRTSGRRDTDTQYF. In DNA form, the CDR3 reads TGTGCCAGCAGGACAAGGACTAGCGGGAGGAGAGACACGGATACGCAGTATTTT.

The rearrangement uses TRBV28 and TRBJ1-5; D unclear. This CDR3 region has 14 residues. The V and J ends lost 7 bases and 5 bases respectively, with 15 bases between them. From germline, CDR1 is MDHEN and CDR2 SYDVKM. CDR3 loop: CASIAPGPYQPQHF. CDR3 bases: TGTGCCAGCATTGCCCCCGGACCATATCAGCCCCAGCATTTT.

The chain joins TRBV7-6 to TRBJ2-7, with 9 bases fitting TRBD1. Trimming at V came to 1 base and at J to 2 bases, leaving 0 bases not matched to a gene. The CDR3 totals 14 residues. Germline lookup yields CDR1 SGHVS and CDR2 FNYEAQ. CDR3 sequence reads: CASSLGQGAYEQYF. In DNA form, the CDR3 reads TGTGCCAGCAGCTTAGGACAGGGGGCCTACGAGCAGTACTTC. The full variable domain, with the rest looked up from reference TRBV7-6 and TRBJ2-7, is GAGVSQSPRYKVTKRGQDVALRCDPISGHVSLYWYRQALGQGPEFLTYFNYEAQQDKSGLPNDRFSAERPEGSISTLTIQRTEQRDSAMYRCASSLGQGAYEQYFGPGTRLTVT.

This CDR3 reads CATSRDQGAPGETQYF. The CDR3 coding sequence is TGTGCCACCAGCAGAGATCAGGGGGCCCCCGGGGAGACCCAGTACTTC. The genes are TRBV15 and TRBJ2-5; 8 positions match TRBD1. V lost 0 bases to trimming and J lost 5 bases; unmatched junction nucleotides: 8. Germline CDR1 reads LNHNV; CDR2 reads YYDKDF (reference sequence). The CDR3 is 16 residues long. Supplemented by reference TRBV15 and TRBJ2-5, the full variable domain reads DAMVIQNPRYQVTQFGKPVTLSCSQTLNHNVMYWYQQKSSQAPKLLFHYYDKDFNNEADTPDNFQSRRPNTSFCFLDIRSPGLGDTAMYLCATSRDQGAPGETQYFGPGTRLLVL.

The V gene is TRBV11-2, the J gene TRBJ1-3; D uncertain. The CDR3 contains 18 residues. Germline V gene data show CDR1 as SGHAT and CDR2 as FQNNGV. V was pared by 2 bases and J by 0 bases, with 17 bases between. In DNA, the CDR3 is TGTGCCAGCAGCTTACCCCGAGGCGCGCTCCCCTCTGGAAACACCATATATTTT. As protein: CASSLPRGALPSGNTIYF.

The gene calls are TRBV6-6 and TRBJ1-6, with D uncertain. Trimming took 7 bases from V and 5 from J, leaving 15 bases between them. This CDR3 contains 15 residues. Germline lookup yields CDR1 MNHNY and CDR2 SVGAGI (reference sequence). CDR3 DNA sequence: TGTGCCAGCATATGGGAACAGAACAATAATTCACCCCTCCACTTT. This encodes CASIWEQNNNSPLHF.

The rearrangement links TRBV27 to TRBJ1-2; D remains ambiguous. Deletions cut 2 bases from V and 8 bases from J, with 15 bases between. Per the germline V gene, CDR1 is MNHEY and CDR2 is SMNVEV (reference sequence). The CDR3 is made up of 14 amino acids. The CDR3: CASSLRGGPKGYTF. The CDR3 DNA is TGTGCCAGCAGTTTAAGAGGAGGGCCTAAGGGCTACACCTTC.

This chain connects TRBV6-7 to TRBJ2-7; D is perhaps TRBD1 or TRBD2 (5 bases each). TRBV6-7 is an ORF, and what it does is uncertain. Trimming removed 8 bases at V and 1 base at J, with 12 bases between. CDR3 length: 13 residues. The CDR3 sequence is CASHRDPSYEQYF. The CDR3 region has the DNA TGTGCCAGCCATCGGGACCCTTCCTACGAGCAGTACTTC.

The chain uses TRBV28 and TRBJ2-1, with 7 bases fitting TRBD2. Germline V gene sequence: CDR1 MDHEN, CDR2 SYDVKM. There are 15 residues in the CDR3. V dropped 5 bases and J dropped 9; count of bases not matched to a gene: 13. CDR3 DNA sequence: TGTGCCAGCAGTCAACCGACTAGCATGATTGGTGAGCAGTTCTTC. It translates to CASSQPTSMIGEQFF.

The chain has TRBV25-1 and TRBJ2-7; 12 bases fit TRBD2. This CDR3 is built from 17 residues. V gave up 7 bases and J gave up 1 base; unmatched junction bases: 11. Germline V lookup: CDR1 MGHDK, CDR2 SYGVNS. The CDR3 DNA sequence: TGTGCCAGCACCCCGAGGGTGACTAGCGGGAGTTCCTACGAGCAGTACTTC. Translated: CASTPRVTSGSSYEQYF.

The sample holds a few counts of this clone. The chain joins TRBV10-2 to TRBJ1-6, with TRBD1 as a possible D gene (6 bases). The CDR3 extends over 15 amino acids. Trimming removed 6 bases at V and 0 bases at J, with 9 bases between. In germline, CDR1 is WSHSY, CDR2 SAAADI. CDR3 in DNA: TGCGCCAGCAGCTGGGGGGCCTCCTATAATTCACCCCTCCACTTT. Residues: CASSWGASYNSPLHF.

The chain joins TRBV18 to TRBJ1-4; tentatively, D is TRBD1 (6 bases). The V gene lost 4 bases and the J gene lost 3 bases, with 12 bases spanning the gap. Germline V gives CDR1 KGHSH, CDR2 LQKENI. There are 15 residues in the CDR3. CDR3 residues: CASSQGGAANEKLFF. DNA of the CDR3: TGTGCCAGCTCACAAGGGGGGGCGGCTAATGAAAAACTGTTTTTT.

This rearrangement joins TRBV2 to TRBJ2-1; 7 bases are a match to TRBD1. The V segment lost 5 bases and the J segment 8 bases; nucleotides outside the gene matches: 3. CDR3 length: 12 residues. CDR1 and CDR2 from the germline V gene are SNHLY and FYNNEI. The CDR3 loop is CASSYTGDEQFF. In nucleotides, the CDR3 is TGTGCCAGCAGTTACACAGGGGATGAGCAGTTCTTC.

The rearrangement links TRBV2 to TRBJ1-5; D call uncertain. Looked up from germline, CDR1 is SNHLY and CDR2 is FYNNEI. This CDR3 has 13 amino acids. V lost 1 base to trimming and J lost 7 bases, with 8 bases between them. CDR3 nucleotide sequence: TGTGCCAGCAGTGAAGTAACCGTACAGCCCCAGCATTTT. Protein product: CASSEVTVQPQHF.

V usage is TRBV9 and J usage is TRBJ1-4, with D maybe TRBD1 (5 bases). The CDR3 length is 17 residues. Germline CDR1 is SGDLS and CDR2 is YYNGEE. The V and J ends lost 0 bases and 3 bases respectively, with 15 bases between them. The CDR3 is CASSVGTGKISNEKLFF. CDR3 sequence (DNA): TGTGCCAGCAGCGTAGGAACAGGCAAGATTTCTAATGAAAAACTGTTTTTT.

This chain uses TRBV7-8 with TRBJ2-5; no clear D gene. The CDR3 runs to 15 residues. Germline-derived CDR1 and CDR2 are SGHVS and FQNEAQ. V was shortened by 5 bases and J by 1 base, with 14 bases between the two germline ends. The CDR3 sequence is CASSPPPGLQETQYF. CDR3 DNA sequence: TGTGCCAGCAGCCCGCCTCCGGGCCTCCAAGAGACCCAGTACTTC.

The rearrangement uses TRBV27 and TRBJ2-7, with D hard to call. The CDR3 sequence is 12 residues long. Trimming took off 4 bases at V and 4 bases at J, with 8 bases between the two ends. The germline V gene has CDR1 MNHEY and CDR2 SMNVEV (reference sequence). The CDR3 region is CASSSDGYEQYF. In DNA form, the CDR3 reads TGTGCCAGCAGTTCGGACGGATACGAGCAGTACTTC.

V gene TRBV29-1 combines with J gene TRBJ1-5, with 8 bases matching TRBD1. The CDR3 is made up of 14 amino acids. Trimming at V came to 4 bases and at J to 2 bases, leaving 4 bases not matched to a gene. Germline CDR1 is SQVTM and CDR2 is ANQGSEA. CDR3: CSVATGAGNQPQHF. The CDR3 coding sequence is TGCAGCGTTGCGACAGGGGCGGGCAATCAGCCCCAGCATTTT.

V gene TRBV19 combines with J gene TRBJ2-1; TRBD2 matches at 12 bases. The CDR3 spans 16 residues. CDR1 is LNHDA, CDR2 SQIVND, per germline (reference sequence). After removal of 1 base from V and 10 bases from J, the junction contained 8 bases not matched to a gene. The CDR3 region is CASSIGSSGRAKEQFF. CDR3 DNA: TGTGCCAGTAGTATAGGGTCTAGCGGGAGGGCCAAGGAGCAGTTCTTC.

This clone was seen more than once but under ten times. The CDR3 DNA sequence: TGTGCCTGGAGCACAGGCGGGCGTGGGTGGAATCAGCCCCAGCATTTT. As protein: CAWSTGGRGWNQPQHF. The V and J genes are TRBV30 and TRBJ1-5, with a weak D call TRBD1 (5 bases). The germline V gene has CDR1 GTSNPN and CDR2 SVGIG (reference sequence). The CDR3 sequence is 16 residues long. Trimming removed 3 bases at V and 4 bases at J, with 19 bases between.

There are a few counts of this clone. This chain connects TRBV10-1 to TRBJ2-7; D is unresolved. This CDR3 is built from 12 residues. V lost 0 bases to trimming and J lost 6 bases, with 6 bases between them. Germline values: CDR1 WNHNN, CDR2 SYGVQD (reference sequence). CDR3 sequence reads: CASSESGLEQYF. The CDR3 nucleotides read TGCGCCAGCAGTGAGTCAGGGCTCGAGCAGTACTTC.

DNA for the CDR3: TGTGCCAGCAGCCAAATACGGTACACTGAAGCTTTCTTT. Its protein product is CASSQIRYTEAFF. V is TRBV11-2 and J is TRBJ1-1; unclear D gene. Trimming took 5 bases from V and 3 from J, leaving 10 bases between them. The CDR3 sequence is 13 residues long. Looked up from germline, CDR1 is SGHAT and CDR2 is FQNNGV.

DNA of the CDR3: TGTGCCAGCAGACACCCGCCCGGACAGTTCTCTGGGGCCAACGTCCTGACTTTC. It is translated as CASRHPPGQFSGANVLTF. This chain links TRBV28 with TRBJ2-6; TRBD1 is a possible D gene (6 bases). V was pared by 6 bases and J by 0 bases, with 18 bases between. CDR1 is MDHEN, CDR2 SYDVKM, per germline. The CDR3 has 18 residues.

In its sample, this clone was seen many times. The chain is built from TRBV4-1 and TRBJ1-3; D perhaps matches TRBD1 (6 bases). Trimming cost V 0 bases and J 0 bases, with 15 bases left between them. The CDR3 length is 18 residues. CDR1 and CDR2 from the germline V gene are MGHRA and YSYEKL. CDR3 in amino acids: CASSQDTGNHRSGNTIYF. In DNA, the CDR3 is TGCGCCAGCAGCCAAGATACAGGGAACCACCGCTCTGGAAACACCATATATTTT.

This clone was observed a single time. The chain uses TRBV10-3 and TRBJ2-2; D is ambiguous. The ends were cut back, 4 bases at V and 1 base at J, with 7 bases in the middle. The CDR3 is 14 residues long. In germline, CDR1 is ENHRY, CDR2 SYGVKD. CDR3 nucleotides: TGTGCCATCAGTGTACAAGGGAACACCGGGGAGCTGTTTTTT. It yields the protein CAISVQGNTGELFF.

The sample holds one count of this clone. The chain employs TRBV5-1 and TRBJ2-7; TRBD1 might be the D (6 bases). The V gene's germline CDR1 is SGHRS and CDR2 YFSETQ. The CDR3 contains 13 residues. The V and J ends lost 2 bases and 6 bases respectively, with 12 bases between them. The CDR3 loop is CASSFSTRGEQYF. The CDR3 DNA follows: TGCGCCAGCAGCTTCTCAACCAGGGGCGAGCAGTACTTC.

This CDR3 is CASSYSTGQGHYTF. CDR3 sequence (DNA): TGTGCCAGCAGTTACTCGACGGGGCAGGGTCACTACACCTTC. V gene TRBV6-6 combines with J gene TRBJ1-2; possibly TRBD1 for D (5 bases). Germline CDR1 is MNHNY and CDR2 is SVGAGI (reference sequence). Trimming shortened V by 0 bases and J by 10 bases, and 15 bases separated the two germline ends. CDR3 length: 14 residues.

This clone was seen once. CDR3 sequence reads: CASSLWTSSQETQYF. CDR3 nucleotide sequence: TGTGCCAGCAGCTTATGGACTAGCTCTCAAGAGACCCAGTACTTC. The chain couples TRBV7-6 to TRBJ2-5; 8 bases align to TRBD2. Germline-derived CDR1 and CDR2 are SGHVS and FNYEAQ. The junction had 4 bases not matched to a gene; V was cut back by 2 bases and J by 2 bases. This CDR3 comprises 15 residues. The variable domain in full, completed from reference TRBV7-6 and TRBJ2-5, reads GAGVSQSPRYKVTKRGQDVALRCDPISGHVSLYWYRQALGQGPEFLTYFNYEAQQDKSGLPNDRFSAERPEGSISTLTIQRTEQRDSAMYRCASSLWTSSQETQYFGPGTRLLVL.